One sample yielded the 32 T cell receptor beta chains listed below, sequenced in a study of blood T cell repertoires in COVID-19. The method was immunoSEQ multiplex PCR; TCRdb's version includes in-frame clones alone and lacks a portion of them. The data show about 92,000 clones, over 60% seen once. The sample comprised peripheral blood. These receptors came from a man over 45 who had recovered from COVID-19.

This chain links TRBV5-1 with TRBJ2-3; 8 positions match TRBD2. This CDR3 has 15 amino acids. The germline V gene has CDR1 SGHRS and CDR2 YFSETQ. J gave up 2 bases and V 4 bases, and 6 bases lay outside the gene matches. CDR3 in amino acids: CASSKGLANTDTQYF. Here the CDR3 DNA reads TGCGCCAGCAGCAAAGGACTAGCCAACACAGATACGCAGTATTTT.

The chain links TRBV3-1 (or the pseudogene TRBV3-2) to TRBJ2-1, with TRBD2 matching over 10 bases. CDR3 length: 17 residues. CDR1 and CDR2 (germline): LGHDT, YNNKEL (reference sequence). V gave up 0 bases and J gave up 8 bases; unmatched junction bases: 10. The CDR3 sequence is CASSQDLSLAGVHEQFF. DNA of the CDR3: TGTGCCAGCAGCCAAGATCTAAGTCTAGCGGGAGTTCATGAGCAGTTCTTC.

The rearrangement joins TRBV9 to TRBJ2-7, with a possible D match to TRBD2 (5 bases). This CDR3 region has 12 residues. Germline assignment: CDR1 SGDLS and CDR2 YYNGEE. V was shortened by 4 bases and J by 10 bases, with 15 bases between the two germline ends. Here the CDR3 DNA reads TGTGCCAGCAGCCCTTGGGTTCGGGGTCAGTACTTC. Amino acids: CASSPWVRGQYF.

The CDR3 bases are TGTGCCAGCTCACCAGTACGCTCGGGACAGGGCACAGATACGCAGTATTTT. It encodes CASSPVRSGQGTDTQYF. V gene TRBV18 combines with J gene TRBJ2-3, with 8 nucleotides matching TRBD1. Germline CDR1 reads KGHSH; CDR2 reads LQKENI. Germline trimming cut 2 bases from V and 1 base from J; bases unmatched to any gene: 8. There are 17 residues in the CDR3.

This clone was seen ten or more times. Other DNA sequences in this sample translate to the same CDR3. The rearrangement uses TRBV28 and TRBJ1-5, with D possibly matching TRBD1 (6 bases). V lost 4 bases and J 2 bases, leaving 9 bases between the germline ends. The germline V gene encodes CDR1 MDHEN and CDR2 SYDVKM. The CDR3 spans 14 residues. CDR3 loop: CASSSTGGNQPQHF. As DNA, the CDR3 is TGTGCCAGCAGTTCGACAGGAGGCAATCAGCCCCAGCATTTT.

The rearrangement links TRBV5-1 to TRBJ1-2; perhaps TRBD1 as D (6 bases). V dropped 1 base and J dropped 4 bases, with 14 bases sitting between them. CDR3 size: 15 residues. The germline CDR1 and CDR2 sequences are SGHRS and YFSETQ. The chain's CDR3 is CASSLFFETGYGYTF. The CDR3 DNA is TGCGCCAGCAGCTTGTTTTTTGAGACAGGCTATGGCTACACCTTC.

The chain is built from TRBV6-4 and TRBJ2-1; 12 nucleotides align to TRBD2. The CDR3 consists of 14 residues. The junction had 5 bases not matched to a gene; V was cut back by 6 bases and J by 8 bases. From germline, CDR1 is MRHNA and CDR2 SNTAGT. The CDR3 nucleotides read TGTGCCAGCAGCCTAGCGGGGGGGAGGGATGAGCAGTTCTTC. Residues: CASSLAGGRDEQFF.

V gene TRBV2 combines with J gene TRBJ2-4; D might be TRBD1 (6 bases). The CDR3 is 15 residues long. Germline V gene sequence: CDR1 SNHLY, CDR2 FYNNEI. V was clipped by 6 bases and J by 0 bases, with 12 bases between them. The CDR3 reads CASRERTVAKNIQYF. Here the CDR3 DNA reads TGTGCCAGCAGAGAGAGGACAGTAGCCAAAAACATTCAGTACTTC.

In the case of this clone: At one of its ends the junction is not consistent with the germline gene, which may arise from a read error. This rearrangement joins TRBV4-3 to TRBJ2-4; TRBD2 matches 8 bases. In germline, CDR1 is LGHNA, CDR2 YSLEER. The CDR3 totals 14 residues. The CDR3, as DNA: TGCGCCAGCTGCCAACGGGGGGGTTTTAACATTCAGTACTTC. Its protein product is CASCQRGGFNIQYF.

The CDR3 DNA is TGTGCCAGTAGGATAAACAGGGAAGCTGGAAACACCATATATTTT. Translation gives CASRINREAGNTIYF. The genes are TRBV19 and TRBJ1-3; D is possibly TRBD1 (6 bases). Trimming stripped 6 bases from V and 2 bases from J, with 14 bases between. The germline V gene encodes CDR1 LNHDA and CDR2 SQIVND (reference sequence). The CDR3 is made up of 15 amino acids.

The V call is TRBV5-4, the J call TRBJ2-1; 8 bases map to TRBD1. The CDR3 has 15 residues. Germline V CDR1 and CDR2: SGHNT, YYREEE (reference sequence). Losses at the gene ends were 1 base for V and 7 bases for J; bases not matched to a gene: 7. CDR3 DNA sequence: TGTGCCAGCAGCTTGACCCAAGGACAGGGTAATGAGCAGTTCTTC. It is translated as CASSLTQGQGNEQFF.

This clone showed up just once. The V and J genes are TRBV19 and TRBJ2-1; 9 bases align to TRBD2. The CDR3 spans 14 residues. The trim removed 4 bases at V and 7 bases at J, leaving 5 bases unmatched. Germline CDR1 reads LNHDA; CDR2 reads SQIVND (reference sequence). The CDR3 nucleotides read TGTGCCAGTAGTAGGGCGGGGGGGCGGAATGAGCAGTTCTTC. As protein: CASSRAGGRNEQFF.

The chain couples TRBV6-5 to TRBJ1-5; 7 bases are a match to TRBD1. The CDR3 is 14 residues long. Per the germline V gene, CDR1 is MNHEY and CDR2 is SVGAGI. V lost 7 bases and J lost 0; bases outside the gene matches: 3. CDR3 loop: CASKQGGSNQPQHF. The CDR3 DNA sequence: TGTGCCAGCAAGCAGGGGGGTAGCAATCAGCCCCAGCATTTT.

The chain links TRBV5-1 to TRBJ1-2; 8 nucleotides align to TRBD1. V lost 2 bases, J lost 8 bases, and 11 bases stayed unmatched. The CDR3 is made up of 15 amino acids. Looked up from germline, CDR1 is SGHRS and CDR2 is YFSETQ. Written as DNA, the CDR3 is TGCGCCAGCAGCTTTCCTGGACAGGGAGGGCAAGGCTACACCTTC. Amino acids: CASSFPGQGGQGYTF.

The CDR3 DNA follows: TGTGCCAGCAGCCCCCAGGGACAGAGCAATCAGCCCCAGCATTTT. Amino acid sequence: CASSPQGQSNQPQHF. This chain joins TRBV7-9 and TRBJ1-5, with 7 bases that match TRBD1. CDR3 length: 15 residues. V was pared by 5 bases and J by 1 base, with 5 bases of the junction left unmatched. The germline V gene has CDR1 SEHNR and CDR2 FQNEAQ (reference sequence). Together with reference TRBV7-9 and TRBJ1-5, the CDR3 gives the full variable domain: DTGVSQNPRHKITKRGQNVTFRCDPISEHNRLYWYRQTLGQGPEFLTYFQNEAQLEKSRLLSDRFSAERPKGSFSTLEIQRTEQGDSAMYLCASSPQGQSNQPQHFGDGTRLSIL.

The rearrangement links TRBV21-1 to TRBJ2-1; the table assigns TRBD1, which was not confirmed against the DNA. TRBV21-1 has pseudogene status. The CDR3 consists of 17 residues. CDR3 in DNA: TGTGCCAGCAGCAAAGGTCCGGACAGAAGATTATACAATGAGCAGTTCTTC. Its translation: CASSKGPDRRLYNEQFF.

V gene TRBV7-3 combines with J gene TRBJ1-1; D may be TRBD1 (5 bases). Germline values: CDR1 SGHTA, CDR2 FQGTGA. CDR3 length equals 15 residues. V gave up 5 bases and J gave up 2 bases, with 15 bases separating them. CDR3 sequence reads: CASSAGGGVNTEAFF. The CDR3 nucleotides read TGTGCCAGCAGCGCCGGGGGAGGTGTCAACACTGAAGCTTTCTTT.

The V call is TRBV27, the J call TRBJ2-4; 11 bases line up with TRBD2. The trim removed 6 bases at V and 5 bases at J, leaving 6 bases unmatched. Looked up from germline, CDR1 is MNHEY and CDR2 is SMNVEV (reference sequence). CDR3 length: 15 amino acids. CDR3 sequence (DNA): TGTGCCAGCAGCCCCCTTAGCGGGAGGGAAAACATTCAGTACTTC. Encoded protein: CASSPLSGRENIQYF.

The chain employs TRBV5-1 and TRBJ2-3; D ambiguous. Germline V CDR1 and CDR2: SGHRS, YFSETQ. V was clipped by 4 bases and J by 0 bases, with 9 bases between them. The CDR3 contains 14 residues. CDR3 in amino acids: CASSVRRSTDTQYF. For the CDR3, the DNA is TGCGCCAGCAGCGTCCGCAGGAGCACAGATACGCAGTATTTT.

The chain uses TRBV5-1 and TRBJ1-1; 10 nucleotides match TRBD1. The CDR3 extends over 18 amino acids. Germline assignment: CDR1 SGHRS and CDR2 YFSETQ. The ends lost 0 bases at V and 4 bases at J; junction bases unmatched: 12. CDR3 residues: CASSLAGQGSLLGTEAFF. CDR3 in DNA: TGCGCCAGCAGCTTGGCGGGACAGGGGTCCCTTTTGGGCACTGAAGCTTTCTTT.

CDR3 sequence reads: CASSQDTYEQYF. The CDR3 DNA reads as TGTGCCAGCAGCCAGGACACCTACGAGCAGTACTTC. The chain combines TRBV3-1 (or the pseudogene TRBV3-2) with TRBJ2-7, with D perhaps matching TRBD1 (5 bases). Germline values: CDR1 LGHDT, CDR2 YNNKEL (reference sequence). This CDR3 comprises 12 residues. Trimming removed 3 bases from V and 2 bases from J, with 5 bases in between.

This clone was seen many times. This specimen includes other DNA sequences encoding the same CDR3. The V and J genes are TRBV5-4 and TRBJ1-1; 9 nucleotides match TRBD1. The V segment lost 0 bases and the J segment 5 bases; nucleotides outside the gene matches: 2. This CDR3 is 14 amino acids long. Germline CDR1 and CDR2: SGHNT and YYREEE (reference sequence). CDR3 residues: CASSLDRGRTEAFF. The CDR3 bases are TGTGCCAGCAGCTTGGACAGGGGGCGGACTGAAGCTTTCTTT.

This chain uses TRBV7-9 with TRBJ2-3; TRBD2 is a possible D gene (7 bases). Germline V gene lookup returns CDR1 SEHNR and CDR2 FQNEAQ (reference sequence). The V and J ends lost 7 bases and 0 bases respectively, with 17 bases between them. The CDR3 contains 16 residues. The CDR3 sequence is CASNPGRGFSTDTQYF. The CDR3 coding sequence is TGTGCCAGCAACCCGGGGAGGGGGTTTAGCACAGATACGCAGTATTTT.

The chain employs TRBV10-3 and TRBJ2-1; 7 bases match TRBD1. CDR3 length: 14 amino acids. Trimming took 5 bases from V and 4 from J; bases not matched to a gene: 5. CDR1 ENHRY and CDR2 SYGVKD come from the germline V gene. The CDR3 nucleotides are TGTGCCATCAGTTCCGGGACAGAGTACAATGAGCAGTTCTTC. Residues: CAISSGTEYNEQFF.

CDR3 loop: CASRGTGGQGPSQGLVLTF. CDR3 bases: TGTGCCAGTAGAGGTACTGGGGGACAGGGTCCCTCCCAGGGACTTGTCCTGACTTTC. The chain carries TRBV19 and TRBJ2-6; 9 positions agree with TRBD1. Germline V gives CDR1 LNHDA, CDR2 SQIVND (reference sequence). CDR3 length: 19 residues. After removal of 6 bases from V and 13 bases from J, the junction contained 25 bases not matched to a gene.

The chain joins TRBV7-8 to TRBJ1-4, with 7 bases matching TRBD1. The CDR3 is 13 amino acids. Germline V lookup: CDR1 SGHVS, CDR2 FQNEAQ. V lost 5 bases to trimming and J lost 9 bases; unmatched junction nucleotides: 6. This CDR3 is CASSLGQEQKLFF. The DNA of the CDR3 is TGTGCCAGCAGCCTAGGACAGGAGCAAAAACTGTTTTTT.

This clone came up once. The chain uses TRBV21-1 and TRBJ1-5; whether TRBD1, the table's D call, matches the DNA was not checked. TRBV21-1 is annotated as a pseudogene. This CDR3 has 19 amino acids. The CDR3 region has the DNA TGTGCCAGCAGCACCCGGGACAGGGGAGACGGAGTGTGGAATCAGCCCCAGCATTTT. Translating it yields CASSTRDRGDGVWNQPQHF.

The V call is TRBV7-2, the J call TRBJ2-1; 7 bases align to TRBD2. Looked up from germline, CDR1 is SGHTA and CDR2 is FQGNSA. The J segment lost 3 bases and the V segment lost 4 bases, leaving 12 bases of the junction unmatched. The CDR3 extends over 17 amino acids. The CDR3 protein is CASSSTPLAALYNEQFF. CDR3 bases: TGTGCCAGCAGCTCCACCCCCCTAGCGGCGCTCTACAATGAGCAGTTCTTC.

The chain is built from TRBV18 and TRBJ1-5; D is perhaps TRBD1 (5 bases). The CDR3 consists of 14 residues. Germline CDR1 reads KGHSH; CDR2 reads LQKENI. Trimming removed 6 bases at V and 3 bases at J, with 12 bases between. The CDR3 nucleotides are TGTGCCAGCTCTCAAACAGGCTCCAATCAGCCCCAGCATTTT. Amino acid sequence: CASSQTGSNQPQHF.

The rearrangement joins TRBV9 to TRBJ2-1; 9 positions match TRBD2. CDR3 size: 15 residues. The germline V gene encodes CDR1 SGDLS and CDR2 YYNGEE. The V and J ends lost 2 bases and 9 bases, in that order; junction bases with no gene match: 9. CDR3 DNA: TGTGCCAGCAGCGTCGGGGGCGGGAGGGCCGGTGAGCAGTTCTTC. The encoded protein is CASSVGGGRAGEQFF.

V and J are TRBV30 and TRBJ2-5; 8 bases agree with TRBD1. Per germline, CDR1 GTSNPN and CDR2 SVGIG (reference sequence). Germline trimming cut 2 bases from V and 1 base from J; bases unmatched to any gene: 6. This CDR3 is 15 amino acids long. The CDR3 loop reads CAWSPGQGGQETQYF. The DNA of the CDR3 is TGTGCCTGGAGTCCCGGACAGGGTGGCCAAGAGACCCAGTACTTC. The full variable domain, rest sourced from reference TRBV30 and TRBJ2-5, is SQTIHQWPATLVQPVGSPLSLECTVEGTSNPNLYWYRQAAGRGLQLLFYSVGIGQISSEVPQNLSASRPQDRQFILSSKKLLLSDSGFYLCAWSPGQGGQETQYFGPGTRLLVL.

This chain joins TRBV30 and TRBJ2-3; no definite D call. Trimming took off 0 bases at V and 2 bases at J, with 9 bases between the two ends. CDR1 is GTSNPN, CDR2 SVGIG, per germline (reference sequence). The length of the CDR3 is 14 residues. The CDR3 DNA reads as TGTGCCTGGAGTGTCGTGTCAGTCACAGATACGCAGTATTTT. It specifies CAWSVVSVTDTQYF.